The 8 T cell receptor beta chains in this list originate from one sample, sequenced in a study of breast tumors, draining lymph nodes, adjacent tissues. TCRdb analysed the multiplex PCR reads with MiXCR anew, one entry per CDR3 protein. Of roughly 17,000 distinct CDR3 sequences in the sample, about 40% were seen once. The sample was breast tumor tissue. The source is a female donor with breast cancer. Some clones in this sample may be carry-over from other donors' samples.

This chain links TRBV5-4 with TRBJ2-1, with unresolved D. Per the germline V gene, CDR1 is SGHNT and CDR2 is YYREEE (reference sequence). Trimming took 1 base from V and 9 from J, leaving 11 bases between them. The length of the CDR3 is 13 residues. In DNA, the CDR3 is TGTGCCAGCAGCTTGTCCCTAGGCGGTGAGCAGTTCTTC. Translated: CASSLSLGGEQFF.

The CDR3 protein is CSARVGTVTNSPLHF. CDR3 DNA: TGCAGTGCTAGAGTTGGGACAGTTACTAATTCACCCCTCCACTTT. V is TRBV20-1 and J is TRBJ1-6; TRBD1 aligns across 7 bases. Trimming at V came to 1 base and at J to 6 bases, leaving 6 bases not matched to a gene. Germline V lookup: CDR1 DFQATT, CDR2 SNEGSKA (reference sequence). The CDR3 sequence is 15 residues long.

This clonotype has at least ten counts. The gene calls are TRBV12-3 or TRBV12-4 and TRBJ1-1, with a tentative D call TRBD1 (5 bases). The CDR3 totals 13 residues. With 4 bases removed from V and 0 bases from J, the gap between germline ends came to 6 bases. CDR3 in DNA: TGTGCCAGCAGTTACAGGTTGAACACTGAAGCTTTCTTT. As protein: CASSYRLNTEAFF.

This clonotype was detected many times. The chain is built from TRBV6-5 and TRBJ1-2; 8 bases map to TRBD1. Germline V gives CDR1 MNHEY, CDR2 SVGAGI. V lost 6 bases to trimming and J lost 5 bases; unmatched junction nucleotides: 5. CDR3 length: 13 amino acids. Here the CDR3 reads CASRYGQGYGYTF. DNA for the CDR3: TGTGCCAGCAGATATGGACAGGGTTATGGCTACACCTTC.

The chain employs TRBV7-2 and TRBJ2-6, with 7 bases matching TRBD1. Germline V gene lookup returns CDR1 SGHTA and CDR2 FQGNSA. Losses at the gene ends were 7 bases for V and 15 bases for J; bases not matched to a gene: 12. The CDR3 length is 13 residues. The CDR3 region is CASTLGQQSDLTF. For the CDR3, the DNA is TGTGCCAGCACTTTGGGACAGCAATCAGACCTGACTTTC. Supplemented by reference TRBV7-2 and TRBJ2-6, the full variable domain reads GAGVSQSPSNKVTEKGKDVELRCDPISGHTALYWYRQSLGQGLEFLIYFQGNSAPDKSGLPSDRFSAERTGGSVSTLTIQRTQQEDSAVYLCASTLGQQSDLTFGAGSRLTVL.

This clonotype was seen ten or more times. The rearrangement links TRBV7-3 to TRBJ2-1; no clear D. Germline V gives CDR1 SGHTA, CDR2 FQGTGA. The CDR3 is 11 amino acids. Deletions cut 5 bases from V and 5 bases from J, with 4 bases between. DNA for the CDR3: TGTGCCAGCAGCCGGGACAATGAGCAGTTCTTC. It specifies CASSRDNEQFF.

This clonotype was detected once. The genes are TRBV20-1 and TRBJ2-1, with 12 bases aligning to TRBD2. Germline trimming cut 5 bases from V and 8 bases from J; bases unmatched to any gene: 10. Germline CDR1 reads DFQATT; CDR2 reads SNEGSKA (reference sequence). There are 15 residues in the CDR3. Here the CDR3 DNA reads TGCAGTGCTCGGACTAGCGGGGACAAATGGGATGAGCAGTTCTTC. It specifies CSARTSGDKWDEQFF.

Many counts were recorded for this clonotype. V is TRBV6-2 or TRBV6-3 and J is TRBJ2-5; D is undetermined. This CDR3 region has 13 residues. Germline V gene sequence: CDR1 MNHEY, CDR2 SVGEGT. V shed 2 bases and J shed 5 bases, with 9 bases lying between them. The CDR3 protein is CASSYREAETQYF. The DNA of the CDR3 is TGTGCCAGCAGTTACAGGGAAGCGGAGACCCAGTACTTC.